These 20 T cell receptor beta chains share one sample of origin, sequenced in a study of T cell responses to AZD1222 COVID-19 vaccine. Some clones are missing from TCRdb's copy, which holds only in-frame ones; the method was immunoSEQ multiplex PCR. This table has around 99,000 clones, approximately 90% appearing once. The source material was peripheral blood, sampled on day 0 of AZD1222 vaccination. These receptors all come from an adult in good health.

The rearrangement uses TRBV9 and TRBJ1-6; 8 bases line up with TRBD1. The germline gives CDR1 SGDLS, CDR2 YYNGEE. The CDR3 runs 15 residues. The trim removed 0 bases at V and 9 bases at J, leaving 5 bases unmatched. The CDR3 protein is CASSVAGGAVSPLHF. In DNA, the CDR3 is TGTGCCAGCAGCGTAGCAGGGGGCGCGGTTTCACCCCTCCACTTT.

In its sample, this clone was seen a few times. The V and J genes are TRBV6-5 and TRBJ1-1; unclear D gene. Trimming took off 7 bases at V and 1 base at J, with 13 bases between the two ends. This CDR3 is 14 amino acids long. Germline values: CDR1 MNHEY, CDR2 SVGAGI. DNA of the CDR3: TGTGCCAGCACCCCGGGCACCAGGAACACTGAAGCTTTCTTT. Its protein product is CASTPGTRNTEAFF.

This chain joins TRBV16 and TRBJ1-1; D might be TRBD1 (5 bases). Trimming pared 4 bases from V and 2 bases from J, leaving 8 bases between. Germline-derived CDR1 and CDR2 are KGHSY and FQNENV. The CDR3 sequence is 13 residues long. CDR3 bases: TGTGCCAGCAGCCGGGGCGCAAACACTGAAGCTTTCTTT. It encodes CASSRGANTEAFF.

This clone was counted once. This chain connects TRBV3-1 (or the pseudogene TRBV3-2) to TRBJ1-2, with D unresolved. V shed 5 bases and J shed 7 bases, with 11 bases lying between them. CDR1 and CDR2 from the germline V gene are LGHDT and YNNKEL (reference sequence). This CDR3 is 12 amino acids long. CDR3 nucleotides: TGTGCCAGCAGCTCCCGGGTGATTGGCTACACCTTC. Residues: CASSSRVIGYTF.

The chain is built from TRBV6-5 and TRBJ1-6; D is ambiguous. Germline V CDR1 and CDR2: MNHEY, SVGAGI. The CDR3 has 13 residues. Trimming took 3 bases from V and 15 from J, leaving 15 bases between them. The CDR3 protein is CASSYAEGYLLHF. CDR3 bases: TGTGCCAGCAGTTATGCCGAGGGATACCTCCTCCACTTT.

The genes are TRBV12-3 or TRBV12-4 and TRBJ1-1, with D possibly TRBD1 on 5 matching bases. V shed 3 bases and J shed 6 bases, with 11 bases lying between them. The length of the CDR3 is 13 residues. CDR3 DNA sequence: TGTGCCAGCAGTTTTGGAGTGGGGGCTGAAGCTTTCTTT. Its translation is CASSFGVGAEAFF.

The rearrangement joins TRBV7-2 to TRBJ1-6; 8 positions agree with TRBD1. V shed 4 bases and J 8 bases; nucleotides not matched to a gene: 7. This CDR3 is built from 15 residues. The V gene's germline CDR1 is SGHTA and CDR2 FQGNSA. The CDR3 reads CASSSLDRGDSPLHF. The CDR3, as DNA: TGTGCCAGCAGCTCTCTAGACAGGGGTGATTCACCCCTCCACTTT. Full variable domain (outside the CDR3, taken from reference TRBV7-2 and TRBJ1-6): GAGVSQSPSNKVTEKGKDVELRCDPISGHTALYWYRQSLGQGLEFLIYFQGNSAPDKSGLPSDRFSAERTGGSVSTLTIQRTQQEDSAVYLCASSSLDRGDSPLHFGNGTRLTVT.

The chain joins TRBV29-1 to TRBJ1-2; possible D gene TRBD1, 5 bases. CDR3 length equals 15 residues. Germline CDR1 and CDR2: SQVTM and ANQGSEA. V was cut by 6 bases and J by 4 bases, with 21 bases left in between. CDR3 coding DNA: TGCAGCGTCCCCAGCCCTGGGGCCACGGCCTATGGCTACACCTTC. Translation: CSVPSPGATAYGYTF.

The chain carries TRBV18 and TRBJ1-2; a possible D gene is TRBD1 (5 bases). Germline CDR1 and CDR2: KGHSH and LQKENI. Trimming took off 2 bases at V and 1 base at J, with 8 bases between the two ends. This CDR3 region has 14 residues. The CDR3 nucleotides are TGTGCCAGCTCACCAGGGGCCCTTAACTATGGCTACACCTTC. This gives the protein CASSPGALNYGYTF.

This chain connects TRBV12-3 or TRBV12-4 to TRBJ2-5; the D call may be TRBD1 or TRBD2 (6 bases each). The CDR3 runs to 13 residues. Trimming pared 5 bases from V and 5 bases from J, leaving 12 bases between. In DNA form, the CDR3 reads TGTGCCAGCAGTCGTAGGGGGGCGGAGACCCAGTACTTC. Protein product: CASSRRGAETQYF.

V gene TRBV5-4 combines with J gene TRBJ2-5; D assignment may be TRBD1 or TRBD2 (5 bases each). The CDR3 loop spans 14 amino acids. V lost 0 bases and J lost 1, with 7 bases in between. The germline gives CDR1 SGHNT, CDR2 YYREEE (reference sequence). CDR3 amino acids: CASSLAGAQETQYF. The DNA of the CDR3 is TGTGCCAGCAGCTTGGCCGGGGCCCAAGAGACCCAGTACTTC.

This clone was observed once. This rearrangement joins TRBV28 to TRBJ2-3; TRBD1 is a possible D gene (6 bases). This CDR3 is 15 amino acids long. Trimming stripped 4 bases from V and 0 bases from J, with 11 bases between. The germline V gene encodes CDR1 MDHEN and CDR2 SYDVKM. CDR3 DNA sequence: TGTGCCAGCAGTTCTCGGACAGATAGCACAGATACGCAGTATTTT. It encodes CASSSRTDSTDTQYF.

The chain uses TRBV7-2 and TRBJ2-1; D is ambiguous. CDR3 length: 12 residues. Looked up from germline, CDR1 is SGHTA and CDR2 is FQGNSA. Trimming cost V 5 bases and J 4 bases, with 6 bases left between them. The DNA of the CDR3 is TGTGCCAGCAGCAGCCAATACAATGAGCAGTTCTTC. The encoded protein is CASSSQYNEQFF.

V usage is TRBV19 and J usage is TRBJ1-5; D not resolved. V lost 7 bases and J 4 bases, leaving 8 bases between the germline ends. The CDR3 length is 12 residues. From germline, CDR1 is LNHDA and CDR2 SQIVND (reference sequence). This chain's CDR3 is CASTQPNQPQHF. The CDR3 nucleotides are TGTGCCAGTACCCAACCTAATCAGCCCCAGCATTTT.

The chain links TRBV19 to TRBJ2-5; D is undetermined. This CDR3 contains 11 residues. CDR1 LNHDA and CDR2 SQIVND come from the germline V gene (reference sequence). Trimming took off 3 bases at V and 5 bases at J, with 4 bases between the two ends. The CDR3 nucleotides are TGTGCCAGTAGTATCAAGGAGACCCAGTACTTC. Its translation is CASSIKETQYF.

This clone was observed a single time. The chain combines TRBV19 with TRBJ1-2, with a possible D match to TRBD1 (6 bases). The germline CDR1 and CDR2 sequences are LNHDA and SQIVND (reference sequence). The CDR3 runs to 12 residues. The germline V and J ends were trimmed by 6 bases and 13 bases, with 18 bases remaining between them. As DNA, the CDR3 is TGTGCCAGTAGCCCAACAGGGTGGGGCAGCACCTTC. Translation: CASSPTGWGSTF.

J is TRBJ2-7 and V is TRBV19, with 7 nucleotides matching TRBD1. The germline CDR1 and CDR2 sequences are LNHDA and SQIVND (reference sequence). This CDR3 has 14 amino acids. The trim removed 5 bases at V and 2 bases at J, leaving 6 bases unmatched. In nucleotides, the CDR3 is TGTGCCAGTAGTGAGGGGACAGCCACCTACGAGCAGTACTTC. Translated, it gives CASSEGTATYEQYF.

The CDR3 spells CASSPRLAKGNYGYTF. The CDR3 DNA reads TGTGCCAGTAGTCCCCGACTGGCGAAAGGGAACTATGGCTACACCTTC. The chain recombines TRBV19 with TRBJ1-2; D gene unclear. Germline V gene data show CDR1 as LNHDA and CDR2 as SQIVND (reference sequence). V was cut by 5 bases and J by 2 bases, with 18 bases left in between. The CDR3 covers 16 residues.

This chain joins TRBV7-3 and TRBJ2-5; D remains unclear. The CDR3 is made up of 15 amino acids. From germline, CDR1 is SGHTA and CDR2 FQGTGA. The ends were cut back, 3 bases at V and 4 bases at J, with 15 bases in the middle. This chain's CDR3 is CASSFGSSRGETQYF. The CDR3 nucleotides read TGTGCCAGCAGCTTTGGTAGCAGCAGAGGAGAGACCCAGTACTTC.

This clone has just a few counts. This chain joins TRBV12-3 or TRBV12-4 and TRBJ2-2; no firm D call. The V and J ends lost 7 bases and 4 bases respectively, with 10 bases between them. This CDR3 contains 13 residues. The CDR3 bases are TGTGCCAGCACCCCGACACCCACCGGGGAGCTGTTTTTT. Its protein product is CASTPTPTGELFF.